This T cell receptor (beta chain) came from a study of naive and memory T cell subsets. The length of the CDR3 is 15 residues. The V gene's germline CDR1 is MNHNY and CDR2 SVGAGI (reference sequence). The V end was cut by 5 bases, the J end by 2 bases, with 13 bases between. The treatment is: skin biopsy from PPD injection site in Mantoux-positive individual. An oligonucleotide containing a UMI was ligated to the 3' end of TCR cDNA. Cells were not sorted; total RNA input targeted about 1 to 1000 ng. The SP2 primer and nested alpha and beta constant region primers amplified ligated cDNA in four rounds. TCRdb used MiXCR to reprocess the UMI-ligation and nested PCR reads, holding one entry per CDR3 protein. Among around 31,000 distinct CDR3 sequences listed, approximately 7.1% were seen once.

The receptor comes from an adult in good health. The gene calls are TRBV6-6 and TRBJ1-3, with D tentatively TRBD1 (5 bases). Sequencing used skin, obtained from a tuberculin skin test site. The CDR3 loop is CASSDTGGAGNTIYF. CDR3 nucleotide sequence: TGTGCCAGCAGTGACACGGGGGGGGCTGGAAACACCATATATTTT.